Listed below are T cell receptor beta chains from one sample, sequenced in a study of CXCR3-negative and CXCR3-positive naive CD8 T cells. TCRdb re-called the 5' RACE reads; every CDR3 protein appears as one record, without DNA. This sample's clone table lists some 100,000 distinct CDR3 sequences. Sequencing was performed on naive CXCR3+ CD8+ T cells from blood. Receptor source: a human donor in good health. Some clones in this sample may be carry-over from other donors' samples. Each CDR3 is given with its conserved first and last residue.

CDR3aa: CSARHSGQGETQYF; v_gene: TRBV20-1; j_gene: TRBJ2-5
CDR3aa: CASSLAGFNEQYF; v_gene: TRBV7-9; j_gene: TRBJ2-7
CDR3aa: CSARSVDFYGYTF; v_gene: TRBV20-1; j_gene: TRBJ1-2
CDR3aa: CASSLAGTRIEQYF; v_gene: TRBV7-9; j_gene: TRBJ2-7
CDR3aa: CASSQDLVNRVNFEAFF; v_gene: TRBV3-1; j_gene: TRBJ1-1
CDR3aa: CASSAGTLNTEAFF; v_gene: TRBV10-1; j_gene: TRBJ1-1
CDR3aa: CASSEYRDGYTF; v_gene: TRBV7-2; j_gene: TRBJ1-2
CDR3aa: CASSLDITSVYEQYF; v_gene: TRBV7-9; j_gene: TRBJ2-7
CDR3aa: CASASGDRGFHPRDTQYF; v_gene: TRBV25-1; j_gene: TRBJ2-3
CDR3aa: CASSVATSGDEQYF; v_gene: TRBV9; j_gene: TRBJ2-7
CDR3aa: CASSSPWERDDSDTQYF; v_gene: TRBV11-2; j_gene: TRBJ2-3
CDR3aa: CASSALGGIADTQYF; v_gene: TRBV7-3; j_gene: TRBJ2-3
CDR3aa: CSGARLPPQETQYF; v_gene: TRBV29-1; j_gene: TRBJ2-5
CDR3aa: CASSMRASGELFF; v_gene: TRBV19; j_gene: TRBJ2-2
CDR3aa: CASSLKQGRSDTQYF; v_gene: TRBV5-1; j_gene: TRBJ2-3
CDR3aa: CSVDHPPDGNTEAFF; v_gene: TRBV29-1; j_gene: TRBJ1-1
CDR3aa: CASSSFGGSSYNEQFF; v_gene: TRBV28; j_gene: TRBJ2-1
CDR3aa: CASRGHTGELFF; v_gene: TRBV7-9; j_gene: TRBJ2-2
CDR3aa: CASSGRQGGNQPQHF; v_gene: TRBV2; j_gene: TRBJ1-5
CDR3aa: CSVGGLAGSDPNEQFF; v_gene: TRBV29-1; j_gene: TRBJ2-1
CDR3aa: CASSRQYKSSYEQYF; v_gene: TRBV27; j_gene: TRBJ2-7
CDR3aa: CSVEDGNSGAYEQYF; v_gene: TRBV29-1; j_gene: TRBJ2-7
CDR3aa: CASSGAGGQNEQYF; v_gene: TRBV6-6; j_gene: TRBJ2-7
CDR3aa: CASSVPGQLDQPQHF; v_gene: TRBV2; j_gene: TRBJ1-5
CDR3aa: CAISEYGTYEQYF; v_gene: TRBV10-3; j_gene: TRBJ2-7
CDR3aa: CASSQGLAGDYEQYF; v_gene: TRBV3-1; j_gene: TRBJ2-7
CDR3aa: CASSPTDTYEQYF; v_gene: TRBV18; j_gene: TRBJ2-7
CDR3aa: CASSFEDTTEAFF; v_gene: TRBV12-3/TRBV12-4; j_gene: TRBJ1-1
CDR3aa: CATSVWGNSNQPQHF; v_gene: TRBV15; j_gene: TRBJ1-5
CDR3aa: CASSLIGASYQPQHF; v_gene: TRBV27; j_gene: TRBJ1-5
CDR3aa: CASSFRDPRAEEQYF; v_gene: TRBV5-1; j_gene: TRBJ2-7
CDR3aa: CASSYAAGGLVYEQYF; v_gene: TRBV6-6; j_gene: TRBJ2-7
CDR3aa: CAISDIQGNTEAFF; v_gene: TRBV10-3; j_gene: TRBJ1-1
CDR3aa: CASLDTTNYEQYF; v_gene: TRBV27; j_gene: TRBJ2-7
CDR3aa: CASSFGLLDTQYF; v_gene: TRBV19; j_gene: TRBJ2-3
CDR3aa: CASSLAVAGLASYEQYF; v_gene: TRBV7-9; j_gene: TRBJ2-7
CDR3aa: CASSGRDRVEETQYF; v_gene: TRBV5-4; j_gene: TRBJ2-5
CDR3aa: CASSIDSNTGELFF; v_gene: TRBV19; j_gene: TRBJ2-2
CDR3aa: CASSLGSADEQYF; v_gene: TRBV7-6; j_gene: TRBJ2-7
CDR3aa: CASSLERSGETQYF; v_gene: TRBV11-2; j_gene: TRBJ2-5
CDR3aa: CASSVTGALDGYTF; v_gene: TRBV9; j_gene: TRBJ1-2
CDR3aa: CASSSPTPGLASYNEQFF; v_gene: TRBV27; j_gene: TRBJ2-1
CDR3aa: CASSLGNGAMEETQYF; v_gene: TRBV28; j_gene: TRBJ2-5
CDR3aa: CASSQEGGTGMSNQPQHF; v_gene: TRBV4-1; j_gene: TRBJ1-5
CDR3aa: CASSGGLAGTDEQYF; v_gene: TRBV28; j_gene: TRBJ2-7